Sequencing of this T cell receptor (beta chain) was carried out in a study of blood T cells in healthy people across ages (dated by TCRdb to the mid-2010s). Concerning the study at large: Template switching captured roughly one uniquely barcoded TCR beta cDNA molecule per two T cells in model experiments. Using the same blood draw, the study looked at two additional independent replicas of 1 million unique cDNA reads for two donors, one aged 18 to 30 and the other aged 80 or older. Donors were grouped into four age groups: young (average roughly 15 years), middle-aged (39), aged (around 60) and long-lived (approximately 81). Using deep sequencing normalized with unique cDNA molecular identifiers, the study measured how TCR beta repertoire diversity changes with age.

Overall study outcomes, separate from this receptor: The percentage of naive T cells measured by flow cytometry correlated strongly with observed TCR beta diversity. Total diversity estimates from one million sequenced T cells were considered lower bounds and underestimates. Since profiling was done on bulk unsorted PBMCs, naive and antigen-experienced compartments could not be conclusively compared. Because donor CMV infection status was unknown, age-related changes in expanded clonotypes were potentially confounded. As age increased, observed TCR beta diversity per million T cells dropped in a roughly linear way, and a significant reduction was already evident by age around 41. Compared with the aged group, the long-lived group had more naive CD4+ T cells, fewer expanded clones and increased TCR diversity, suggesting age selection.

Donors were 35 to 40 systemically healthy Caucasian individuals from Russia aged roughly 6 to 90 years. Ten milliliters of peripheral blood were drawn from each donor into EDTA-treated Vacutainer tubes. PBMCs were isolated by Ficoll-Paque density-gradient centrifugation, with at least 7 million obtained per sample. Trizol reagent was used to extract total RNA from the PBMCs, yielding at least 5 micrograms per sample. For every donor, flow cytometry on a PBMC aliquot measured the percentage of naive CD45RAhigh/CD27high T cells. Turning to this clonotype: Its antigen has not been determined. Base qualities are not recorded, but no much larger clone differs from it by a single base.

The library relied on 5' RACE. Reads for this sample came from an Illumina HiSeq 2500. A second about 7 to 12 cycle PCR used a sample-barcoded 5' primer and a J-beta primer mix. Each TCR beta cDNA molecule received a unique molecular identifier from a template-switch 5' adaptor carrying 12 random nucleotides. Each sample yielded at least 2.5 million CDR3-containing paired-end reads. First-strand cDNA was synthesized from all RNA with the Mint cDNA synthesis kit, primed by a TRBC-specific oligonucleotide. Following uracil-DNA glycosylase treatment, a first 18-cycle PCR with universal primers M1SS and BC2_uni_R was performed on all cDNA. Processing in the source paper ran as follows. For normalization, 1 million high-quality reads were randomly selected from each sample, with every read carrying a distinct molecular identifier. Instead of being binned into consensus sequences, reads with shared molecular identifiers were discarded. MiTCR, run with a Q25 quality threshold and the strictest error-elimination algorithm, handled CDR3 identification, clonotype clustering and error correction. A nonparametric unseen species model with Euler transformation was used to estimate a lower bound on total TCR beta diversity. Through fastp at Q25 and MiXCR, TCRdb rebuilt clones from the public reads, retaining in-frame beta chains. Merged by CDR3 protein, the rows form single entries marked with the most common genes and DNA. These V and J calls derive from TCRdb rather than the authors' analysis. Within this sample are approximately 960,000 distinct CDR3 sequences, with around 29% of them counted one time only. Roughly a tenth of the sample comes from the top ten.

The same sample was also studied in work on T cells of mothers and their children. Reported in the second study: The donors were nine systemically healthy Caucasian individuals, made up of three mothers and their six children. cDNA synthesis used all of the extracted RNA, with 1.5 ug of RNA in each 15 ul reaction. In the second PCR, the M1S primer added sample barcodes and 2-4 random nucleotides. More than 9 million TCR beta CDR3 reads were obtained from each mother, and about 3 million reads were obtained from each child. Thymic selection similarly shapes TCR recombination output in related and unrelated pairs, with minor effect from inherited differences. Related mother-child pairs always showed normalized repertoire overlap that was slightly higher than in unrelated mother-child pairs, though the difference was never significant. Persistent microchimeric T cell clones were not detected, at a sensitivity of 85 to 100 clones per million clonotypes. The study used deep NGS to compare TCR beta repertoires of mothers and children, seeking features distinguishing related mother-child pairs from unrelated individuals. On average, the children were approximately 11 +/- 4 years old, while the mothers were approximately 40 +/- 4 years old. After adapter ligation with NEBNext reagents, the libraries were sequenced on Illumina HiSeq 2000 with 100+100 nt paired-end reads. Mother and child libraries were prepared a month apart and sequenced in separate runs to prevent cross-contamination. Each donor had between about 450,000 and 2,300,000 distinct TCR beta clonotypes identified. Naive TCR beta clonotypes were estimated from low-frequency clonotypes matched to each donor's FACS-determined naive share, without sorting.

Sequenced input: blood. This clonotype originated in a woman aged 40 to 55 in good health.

The nucleotide sequence reads TGTGCCATCAGTGACGCAAGCGGAGGTCAAGAGACCCAGTACTTC. The translation is CAISDASGGQETQYF. This chain is built from TRBV10-3 and TRBJ2-4; the D gene is possibly TRBD2, with 5 bases matching. The J call may be mistaken, given a closer DNA end match to TRBJ2-5. From the cysteine up to the phenylalanine, the CDR3 has a length of 15 residues. The DNA shown is the 45-base CDR3, in frame from base 1. Based on the germline V gene, the CDR1 and CDR2 sequences are ENHRY and SYGVKD.